These 2 T cell receptor beta chains share one sample of origin, sequenced in a study of long-term antiretroviral therapy in people with HIV (dated by TCRdb to between 2021 and 2023). The immunoSEQ hsTCRB v3.0 assay was used at survey level resolution to sequence the TRB variable region. As stored in TCRdb, this immuneACCESS dataset retains in-frame rearrangements with V and J assigned. A fraction of the clones does not appear; measured against another copy, unresolved V genes explain less than half of the discrepancy, and the remainder lacks a known reason. The sample table shows roughly 30,000 clones, and 75% to 90% are seen once. Jointly, the top ten make up about 4% of the sample. The sequencing here drew on unsorted PBMCs, taken 0.8 years before starting antiretroviral therapy. The source is a man younger than 35 with HIV.

This CDR3 reads CASSSGLAKDTQYF. As DNA, the CDR3 is TGTGCCAGCAGCTCGGGACTAGCGAAAGATACGCAGTATTTT. The chain links TRBV7-2 to TRBJ2-3; 10 bases are a match to TRBD2. Unmatched junction bases numbered 3, after V lost 4 bases and J lost 5 bases. The CDR3 runs 14 residues. Per the germline V gene, CDR1 is SGHTA and CDR2 is FQGNSA.

The chain links TRBV6-5 to TRBJ1-5, with D possibly matching TRBD1 (5 bases). This CDR3 is built from 15 residues. Germline CDR1 and CDR2: MNHEY and SVGAGI. Trimming took 6 bases from V and 4 from J, leaving 16 bases between them. The CDR3 here is CASSRTGVGNQPQHF. The DNA for the CDR3 is TGTGCCAGCAGCCGGACGGGGGTAGGAAATCAGCCCCAGCATTTT.